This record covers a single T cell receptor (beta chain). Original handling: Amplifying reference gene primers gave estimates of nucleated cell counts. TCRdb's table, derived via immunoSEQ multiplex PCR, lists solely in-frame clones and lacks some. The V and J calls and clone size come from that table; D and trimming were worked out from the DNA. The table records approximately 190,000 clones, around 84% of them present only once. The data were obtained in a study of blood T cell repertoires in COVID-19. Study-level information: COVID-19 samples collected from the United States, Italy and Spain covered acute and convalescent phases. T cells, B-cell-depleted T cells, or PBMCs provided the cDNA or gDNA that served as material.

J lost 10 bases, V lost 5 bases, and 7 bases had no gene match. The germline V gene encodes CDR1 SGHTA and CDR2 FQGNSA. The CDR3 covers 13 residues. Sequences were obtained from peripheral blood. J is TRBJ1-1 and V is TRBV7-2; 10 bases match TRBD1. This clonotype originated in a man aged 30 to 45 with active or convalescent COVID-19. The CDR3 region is CASSRDRGGSAFF. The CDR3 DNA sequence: TGTGCCAGCAGCCGGGACAGGGGCGGTTCAGCTTTCTTT.